This TCR beta chain appears in the sequencing data of a study of T cells after yellow fever vaccination. Study at large: Libraries from low-cell-number fractions were prepared with the SMART-Seq v4 Ultra Low Input RNA kit.

TCRdb recomputed calls from the 5' RACE reads with MiXCR, one row per CDR3 protein. The sample has about 360,000 distinct CDR3 sequences; approximately 5.7% are singletons. The CDR3 is 16 amino acids. Trimming removed 0 bases from V and 3 bases from J; junction bases left unmatched: 7. Germline loops: CDR1 KGHSH, CDR2 LQKENI. Study conclusions and caveats: Few clonotypes appeared in both CD4 and CD8 compartments.

In regard to this clonotype: Its antigen is unidentified.

This sample comprised PBMCs, obtained 5 days after the yellow fever booster vaccination. This clonotype was sampled from a man under 40 who received the YFV17D yellow fever vaccine. This sequence joins TRBV18 and TRBJ1-1; TRBD1 agrees at 7 bases. CDR3 in amino acids: CASSPPRGRGYTEAFF. CDR3 DNA: TGTGCCAGCTCACCACCGAGGGGGCGAGGGTACACTGAAGCTTTCTTT.